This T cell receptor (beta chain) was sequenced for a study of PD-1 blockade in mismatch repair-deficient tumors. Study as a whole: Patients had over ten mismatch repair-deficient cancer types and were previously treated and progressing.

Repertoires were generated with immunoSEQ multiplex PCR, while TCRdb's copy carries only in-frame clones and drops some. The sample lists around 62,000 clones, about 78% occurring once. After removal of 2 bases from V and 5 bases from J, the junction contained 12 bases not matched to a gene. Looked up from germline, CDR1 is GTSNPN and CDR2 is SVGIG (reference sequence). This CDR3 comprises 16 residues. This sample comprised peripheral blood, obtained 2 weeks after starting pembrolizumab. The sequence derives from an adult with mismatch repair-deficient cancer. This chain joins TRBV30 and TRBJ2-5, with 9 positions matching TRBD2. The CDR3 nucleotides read TGTGCCTGGAGTATCCTGACTAGCGGAGGAGGGGAGACCCAGTACTTC. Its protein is CAWSILTSGGGETQYF.